One and the same sample provided the 22 T cell receptor beta chains below, sequenced in a study of CD8+CD57+ T cells in acquired aplastic anemia. The template for TCR beta VDJ and CDR3 sequence profiling was genomic DNA. TCRdb independently ran MiXCR on the reads; one entry per CDR3 protein. Of 100,000 to 150,000 distinct CDR3 sequences listed, around 46% are singletons. The specimen was sorted CD4+, CD8+, or CD8+CD57+ T cells (not recorded which) from PBMCs. The receptors were gathered from a human donor in good health, serving as a control.

A note on this clonotype: Because the CDR3 is missing its conserved closing phenylalanine or tryptophan, this is likely a read error. Because the CDR3's place on the DNA is in doubt, the DNA is left out and the CDR3 is given as listed by TCRdb. The chain carries TRBV7-2 and TRBJ2-2; the table gives TRBD1 as D, unverified against the DNA. The CDR3 has 9 residues if both end residues are counted. CDR1 is SGHTA, CDR2 FQGNSA, per germline. The CDR3 spells CASSGGGGS.

This clonotype turned up a few times. The rearrangement links TRBV10-2 to TRBJ1-3; a possible D gene is TRBD1 (5 bases). V gave up 8 bases and J gave up 16 bases, with 15 bases separating them. Germline CDR1 WSHSY, CDR2 SAAADI. This CDR3 spans 10 amino acids. CDR3 protein: CASRRHRWYF. As DNA, the CDR3 is TGCGCCAGCCGGCGGCACAGGTGGTATTTT.

This clonotype was picked up a small number of times. V usage is TRBV19 and J usage is TRBJ1-5; no definite D call. The CDR3 has 15 residues. The germline CDR1 and CDR2 sequences are LNHDA and SQIVND (reference sequence). Between the trimmed V and J ends, which lost 8 bases and 0 bases, there was a span of 14 bases. The CDR3 loop reads CASQTSLRSNQPQHF. In DNA, the CDR3 is TGTGCCAGTCAGACAAGCCTTCGTAGCAATCAGCCCCAGCATTTT.

The genes are TRBV20-1 and TRBJ2-5; possibly TRBD1 for D (6 bases). The CDR3 extends over 20 amino acids. V was shortened by 6 bases and J by 1 base, with 33 bases between the two germline ends. Germline V CDR1 and CDR2: DFQATT, SNEGSKA (reference sequence). The CDR3 is CSAKVIRTGQGDYSQETQYF. As DNA, the CDR3 is TGCAGTGCCAAAGTTATACGCACGGGACAAGGGGATTATAGCCAAGAGACCCAGTACTTC.

This sequence joins TRBV9 and TRBJ2-2; TRBD1 agrees at 8 bases. V was pared by 0 bases and J by 7 bases, with 5 bases of the junction left unmatched. The CDR3 is 15 amino acids. Germline V CDR1 and CDR2: SGDLS, YYNGEE. The CDR3 nucleotides read TGTGCCAGCAGCGTAGGTGACAGGGGAATCGGGGAGCTGTTTTTT. Translating it yields CASSVGDRGIGELFF.

This clonotype turned up a few times. The chain employs TRBV4-2 and TRBJ2-5; 11 nucleotides agree with TRBD2. Germline values: CDR1 LGHNA, CDR2 YNFKEQ. J gave up 2 bases and V 4 bases, and 3 bases lay outside the gene matches. The CDR3 has 15 amino acids. CDR3 sequence reads: CASSPLAGGQETQYF. DNA for the CDR3: TGTGCCAGCAGCCCGCTAGCGGGGGGACAAGAGACCCAGTACTTC.

The chain combines TRBV15 with TRBJ2-7; D is uncertain. The CDR3 covers 12 residues. CDR1 LNHNV and CDR2 YYDKDF come from the germline V gene (reference sequence). V lost 3 bases, J lost 3 bases, and 6 bases lay in between. CDR3 region: CATSSSRYEQYF. For the CDR3, the DNA is TGTGCCACCAGCAGTTCCCGCTACGAGCAGTACTTC.

Remarks on this clonotype: A much larger clone differs from this one at a single base, so this may be a read error. This rearrangement joins TRBV4-3 to TRBJ1-2; weak D call: TRBD1 (6 bases). Germline values: CDR1 LGHNA, CDR2 YSLEER. The CDR3 covers 15 residues. This CDR3 is CASSQDLGTNYDYTF. As DNA, the CDR3 is TGCGCCAGCAGCCAAGATCTGGGGACAAACTATGACTACACCTTC.

This clonotype was seen many times. V usage is TRBV7-3 and J usage is TRBJ2-1; the D gene is possibly TRBD2 (6 bases). V was shortened by 5 bases and J by 7 bases, with 18 bases between the two germline ends. The CDR3 totals 15 residues. CDR1 is SGHTA, CDR2 FQGTGA, per germline. For the CDR3, the DNA is TGTGCCAGCAGCCCCTATTTCGGGGGTAGAAATGAGCAGTTCTTC. Amino acids: CASSPYFGGRNEQFF.

Worth noting for this clonotype: Possible read error: a much larger clone is one base away. No conserved phenylalanine or tryptophan ends this CDR3, so it is likely a read error. This sequence joins TRBV18 and TRBJ2-1; the match to TRBD1 covers 7 bases. Germline lookup yields CDR1 KGHSH and CDR2 LQKENI. V dropped 4 bases and J dropped 6; count of bases not matched to a gene: 3. There are 13 residues in the CDR3. The CDR3 here is CASSRDSINEQFL. DNA for the CDR3: TGTGCCAGCTCACGGGACAGCATCAATGAGCAGTTCCTC.

This clonotype occurred many times. The chain employs TRBV19 and TRBJ1-2; 9 bases fit TRBD1. This CDR3 has 14 residues. Germline V CDR1 and CDR2: LNHDA, SQIVND (reference sequence). V dropped 5 bases and J dropped 7; count of bases not matched to a gene: 8. The DNA of the CDR3 is TGTGCCAGTAGTCGCCGGGACAGGGTTGGTGGCTACACCTTC. This codes for CASSRRDRVGGYTF.

This clonotype was picked up many times. The chain's CDR3 is CASSYSIGVYEQYF. The CDR3 nucleotides are TGTGCCAGCAGTTACTCGATAGGGGTCTACGAGCAGTACTTC. The chain joins TRBV6-5 to TRBJ2-7; possible D gene TRBD1, 5 bases. Germline loops: CDR1 MNHEY, CDR2 SVGAGI. This CDR3 is 14 amino acids long. Trimming cost V 0 bases and J 3 bases, with 9 bases left between them.

The V gene is TRBV4-2, the J gene TRBJ2-5; TRBD2 agrees at 8 bases. There are 14 residues in the CDR3. Germline V gene data show CDR1 as LGHNA and CDR2 as YNFKEQ. The ends lost 1 base at V and 5 bases at J; junction bases unmatched: 3. CDR3 in amino acids: CASSQAGGQETQYF. The CDR3 DNA sequence: TGTGCCAGCAGCCAAGCGGGGGGGCAGGAGACCCAGTACTTC.

This chain uses TRBV24-1 with TRBJ2-5; TRBD1 or TRBD2 may be the D gene (5 bases each). The CDR3 has 13 amino acids. Germline loops: CDR1 KGHDR, CDR2 SFDVKD. Trimming cost V 4 bases and J 5 bases, with 10 bases left between them. CDR3 sequence (DNA): TGTGCCACCAGTGACAGGGACCGTGAGACCCAGTACTTC. It is translated as CATSDRDRETQYF.

J is TRBJ1-6 and V is TRBV7-2; D call uncertain. The CDR3 has 13 amino acids. Germline V gene sequence: CDR1 SGHTA, CDR2 FQGNSA. Between the trimmed V and J ends, which lost 4 bases and 5 bases, there was a span of 6 bases. DNA for the CDR3: TGTGCCAGCAGCTCCACGGATAATTCACCCCTCCACTTT. This translates into CASSSTDNSPLHF.

This clonotype has more than one count but fewer than ten. Being one base from a much bigger clone, this may be a read error. The chain has TRBV11-1 and TRBJ2-3, with D tentatively TRBD2 (7 bases). CDR1 and CDR2 from the germline V gene are SGHAT and FQDESV (reference sequence). V shed 3 bases and J shed 0 bases, with 19 bases lying between them. This CDR3 region has 18 residues. CDR3 nucleotide sequence: TGTGCCAGCAGCTTCGGGCAGGGGACTACAGTTAGCACAGATACGCAGTATTTT. It codes for CASSFGQGTTVSTDTQYF.

In this sample, this clonotype turned up many times. This rearrangement joins TRBV19 to TRBJ1-2, with D unresolved. V was shortened by 0 bases and J by 5 bases, with 10 bases between the two germline ends. The germline gives CDR1 LNHDA, CDR2 SQIVND (reference sequence). The CDR3 extends over 14 amino acids. The CDR3 sequence: CASSIERSPYGYTF. CDR3 DNA sequence: TGTGCCAGTAGTATAGAGAGATCTCCGTATGGCTACACCTTC.

This clonotype was counted between two and nine times. The chain employs TRBV6-1 and TRBJ1-4; possible D gene TRBD1, 5 bases. V lost 6 bases, J lost 4 bases, and 18 bases lay in between. The CDR3 has 16 amino acids. The V gene's germline CDR1 is MNHNS and CDR2 SASEGT. The CDR3 region has the DNA TGTGCCAGCAGGAGGGCCTCAGGGCGACATAATGAAAAACTGTTTTTT. Translating gives CASRRASGRHNEKLFF.

V and J are TRBV5-4 and TRBJ1-2, with 8 bases fitting TRBD1. The germline gives CDR1 SGHNT, CDR2 YYREEE (reference sequence). The CDR3 spans 17 residues. With 0 bases clipped from V and 3 bases from J, the junction kept 10 bases outside the gene matches. CDR3 DNA: TGTGCCAGCAGCTTGGGAGGAACAGGGGGGTGGTACTATGGCTACACCTTC. Its protein product is CASSLGGTGGWYYGYTF.

The CDR3 nucleotides are TGTGCCAGCAGTTCTACTACCGGGACAGGCCACGAGCAGTACTTC. This encodes CASSSTTGTGHEQYF. V is TRBV7-2 and J is TRBJ2-7, with TRBD1 matching over 8 bases. Germline CDR1 and CDR2: SGHTA and FQGNSA. This CDR3 is 15 amino acids long. V gave up 6 bases and J gave up 5 bases; unmatched junction bases: 12.

As DNA, the CDR3 is TGTGCCAGCAGCTCCAAGGGGACACAGATACCCAATTCACCCCTCCACTTT. Encoded protein: CASSSKGTQIPNSPLHF. The chain couples TRBV11-2 to TRBJ1-6; possibly TRBD1 for D (6 bases). CDR1 SGHAT and CDR2 FQNNGV come from the germline V gene. CDR3 size: 17 residues. The V end was cut by 4 bases, the J end by 7 bases, with 20 bases between.

This clonotype was observed a single time. The gene calls are TRBV20-1 and TRBJ1-6; D uncertain. The CDR3 is 14 residues long. Trimming left V 1 base short and J 7 bases short, with 11 bases between. Germline assignment: CDR1 DFQATT and CDR2 SNEGSKA (reference sequence). This chain's CDR3 is CSARVLPGNSPLHF. The CDR3 DNA reads TGCAGTGCTAGAGTGCTCCCTGGGAATTCACCCCTCCACTTT.